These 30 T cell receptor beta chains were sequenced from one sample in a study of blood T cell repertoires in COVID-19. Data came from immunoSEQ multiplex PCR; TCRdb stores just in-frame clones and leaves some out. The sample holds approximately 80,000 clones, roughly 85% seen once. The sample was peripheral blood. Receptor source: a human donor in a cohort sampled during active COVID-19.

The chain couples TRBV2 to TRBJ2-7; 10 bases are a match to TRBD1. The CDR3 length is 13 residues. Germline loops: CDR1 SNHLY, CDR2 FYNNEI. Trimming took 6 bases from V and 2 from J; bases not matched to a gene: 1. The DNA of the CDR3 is TGTGCCAGCAGGGGACAGGGGACCTACGAGCAGTACTTC. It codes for CASRGQGTYEQYF.

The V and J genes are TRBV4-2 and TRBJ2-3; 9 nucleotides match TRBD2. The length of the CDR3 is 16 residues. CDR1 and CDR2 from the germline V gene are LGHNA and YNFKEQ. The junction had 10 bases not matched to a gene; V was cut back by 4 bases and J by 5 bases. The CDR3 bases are TGTGCCAGCAGCCGTGGAGACCTAGCGGGAAAAGATACGCAGTATTTT. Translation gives CASSRGDLAGKDTQYF.

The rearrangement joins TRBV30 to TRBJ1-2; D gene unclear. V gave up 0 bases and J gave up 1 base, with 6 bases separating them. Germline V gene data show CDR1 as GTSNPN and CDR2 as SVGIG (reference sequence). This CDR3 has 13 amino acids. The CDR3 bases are TGTGCCTGGAGTGTCCAGAATAACTATGGCTACACCTTC. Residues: CAWSVQNNYGYTF.

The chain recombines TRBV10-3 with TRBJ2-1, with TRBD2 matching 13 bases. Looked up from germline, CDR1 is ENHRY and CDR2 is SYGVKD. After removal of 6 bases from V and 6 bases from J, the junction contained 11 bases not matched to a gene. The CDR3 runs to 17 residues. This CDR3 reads CAIRSGLAGAAGNEQFF. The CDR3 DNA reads TGTGCCATCAGATCCGGACTAGCGGGAGCCGCGGGCAATGAGCAGTTCTTC.

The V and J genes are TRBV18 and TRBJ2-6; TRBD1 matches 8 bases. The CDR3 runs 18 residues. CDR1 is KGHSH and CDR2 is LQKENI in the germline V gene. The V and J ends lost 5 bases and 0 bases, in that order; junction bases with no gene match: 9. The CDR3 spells CASSYATGGPSGANVLTF. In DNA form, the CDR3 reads TGTGCCAGCTCATACGCTACAGGGGGACCCTCTGGGGCCAACGTCCTGACTTTC.

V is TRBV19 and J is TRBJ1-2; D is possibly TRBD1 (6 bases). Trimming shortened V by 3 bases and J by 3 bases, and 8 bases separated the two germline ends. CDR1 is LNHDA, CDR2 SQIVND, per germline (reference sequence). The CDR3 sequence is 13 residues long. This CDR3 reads CASSINRDYGYTF. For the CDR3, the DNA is TGTGCCAGTAGTATCAACAGGGACTATGGCTACACCTTC.

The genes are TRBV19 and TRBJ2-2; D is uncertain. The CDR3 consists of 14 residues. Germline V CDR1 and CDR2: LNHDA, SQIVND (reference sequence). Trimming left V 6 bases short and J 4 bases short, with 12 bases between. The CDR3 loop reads CASSPLGGTGELFF. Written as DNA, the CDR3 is TGTGCCAGTAGCCCCCTCGGCGGCACCGGGGAGCTGTTTTTT.

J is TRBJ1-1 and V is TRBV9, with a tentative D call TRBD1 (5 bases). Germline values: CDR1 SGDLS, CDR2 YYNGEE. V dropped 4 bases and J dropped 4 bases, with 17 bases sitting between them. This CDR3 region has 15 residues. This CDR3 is CASSFIRGGGTEAFF. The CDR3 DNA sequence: TGTGCCAGCAGCTTTATAAGGGGTGGTGGCACTGAAGCTTTCTTT.

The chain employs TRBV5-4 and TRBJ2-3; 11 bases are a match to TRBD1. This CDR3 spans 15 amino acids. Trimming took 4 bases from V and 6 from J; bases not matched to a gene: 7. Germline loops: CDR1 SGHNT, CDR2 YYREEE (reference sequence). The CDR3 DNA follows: TGTGCCAGCAGCCTTTGGACAGGGGGCTCGGATACGCAGTATTTT. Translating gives CASSLWTGGSDTQYF.

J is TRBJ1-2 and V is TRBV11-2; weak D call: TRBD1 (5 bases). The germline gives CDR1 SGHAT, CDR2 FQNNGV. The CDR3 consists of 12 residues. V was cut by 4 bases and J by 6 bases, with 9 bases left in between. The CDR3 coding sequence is TGTGCCAGCAGCTGGGGGGGAGATGGCTACACCTTC. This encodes CASSWGGDGYTF.

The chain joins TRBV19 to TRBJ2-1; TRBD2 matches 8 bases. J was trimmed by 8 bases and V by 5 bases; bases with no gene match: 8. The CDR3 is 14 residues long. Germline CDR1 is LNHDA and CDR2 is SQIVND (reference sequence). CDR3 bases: TGTGCCAGTAGTCGAAGCGGGAGTTTTTATGAGCAGTTCTTC. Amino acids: CASSRSGSFYEQFF.

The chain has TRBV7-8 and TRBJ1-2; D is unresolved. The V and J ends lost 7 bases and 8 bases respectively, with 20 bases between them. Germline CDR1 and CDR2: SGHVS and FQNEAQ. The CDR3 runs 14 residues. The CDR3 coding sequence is TGTGCCAGCACCCCCCGGGCGGGTTCGGCGGGCTACACCTTC. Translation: CASTPRAGSAGYTF.

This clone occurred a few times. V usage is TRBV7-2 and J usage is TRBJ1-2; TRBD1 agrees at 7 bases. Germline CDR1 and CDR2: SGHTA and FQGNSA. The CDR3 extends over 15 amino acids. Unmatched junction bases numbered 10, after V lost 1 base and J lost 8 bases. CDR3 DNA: TGTGCCAGCAGCTTAGGTGGATTTCGAGGGGGCGGCTACACCTTC. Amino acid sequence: CASSLGGFRGGGYTF.

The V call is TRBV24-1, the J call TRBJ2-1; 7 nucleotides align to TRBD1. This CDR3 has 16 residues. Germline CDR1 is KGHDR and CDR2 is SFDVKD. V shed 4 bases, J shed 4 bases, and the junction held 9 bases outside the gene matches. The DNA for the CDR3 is TGTGCCACCAGTGACCCCCGGACAGGTGGTTACAATGAGCAGTTCTTC. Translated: CATSDPRTGGYNEQFF.

CDR3 loop: CASSYSRAGGIYNEQFF. The DNA of the CDR3 is TGTGCCAGCAGTTACTCGAGAGCGGGGGGTATCTACAATGAGCAGTTCTTC. J is TRBJ2-1 and V is TRBV6-2 or TRBV6-3, with 9 bases aligning to TRBD2. Germline loops: CDR1 MNHEY, CDR2 SVGEGT. The CDR3 loop spans 17 amino acids. Germline trimming cut 0 bases from V and 3 bases from J; bases unmatched to any gene: 6.

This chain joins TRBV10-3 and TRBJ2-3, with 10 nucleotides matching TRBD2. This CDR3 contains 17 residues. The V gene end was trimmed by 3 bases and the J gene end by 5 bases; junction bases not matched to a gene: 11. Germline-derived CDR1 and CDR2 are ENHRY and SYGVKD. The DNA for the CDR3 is TGTGCCATCAGTGATGAGCGGGGGGGCCACACTGGAGATACGCAGTATTTT. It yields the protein CAISDERGGHTGDTQYF.

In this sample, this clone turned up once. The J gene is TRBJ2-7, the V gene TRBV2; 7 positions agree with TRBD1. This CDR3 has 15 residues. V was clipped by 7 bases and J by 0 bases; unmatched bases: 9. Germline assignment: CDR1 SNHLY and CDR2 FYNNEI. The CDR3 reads CASKQGPLSSYEQYF. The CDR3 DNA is TGTGCCAGCAAACAGGGGCCTCTATCCTCCTACGAGCAGTACTTC. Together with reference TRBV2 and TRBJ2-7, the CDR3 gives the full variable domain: EPEVTQTPSHQVTQMGQEVILRCVPISNHLYFYWYRQILGQKVEFLVSFYNNEISEKSEIFDDQFSVERPDGSNFTLKIRSTKLEDSAMYFCASKQGPLSSYEQYFGPGTRLTVT.

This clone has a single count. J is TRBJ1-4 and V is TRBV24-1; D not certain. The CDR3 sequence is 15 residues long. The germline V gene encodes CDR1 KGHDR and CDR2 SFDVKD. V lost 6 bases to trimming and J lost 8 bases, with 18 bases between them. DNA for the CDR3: TGTGCCACCAGTATATACCGTCAGGAGGAGGAAAAACTGTTTTTT. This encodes CATSIYRQEEEKLFF.

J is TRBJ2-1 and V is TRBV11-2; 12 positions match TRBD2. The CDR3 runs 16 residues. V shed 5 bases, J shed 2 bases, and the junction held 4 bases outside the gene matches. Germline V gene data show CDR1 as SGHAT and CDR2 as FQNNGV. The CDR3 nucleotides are TGTGCCAGCAGCCTGCGGACTAGCGGGACCTACAATGAGCAGTTCTTC. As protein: CASSLRTSGTYNEQFF.

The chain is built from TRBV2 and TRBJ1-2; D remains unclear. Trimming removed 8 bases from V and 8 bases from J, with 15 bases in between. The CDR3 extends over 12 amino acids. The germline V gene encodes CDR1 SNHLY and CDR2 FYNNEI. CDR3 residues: CASGRILGGYTF. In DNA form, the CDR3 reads TGTGCCAGCGGCCGGATTTTGGGCGGCTACACCTTC.

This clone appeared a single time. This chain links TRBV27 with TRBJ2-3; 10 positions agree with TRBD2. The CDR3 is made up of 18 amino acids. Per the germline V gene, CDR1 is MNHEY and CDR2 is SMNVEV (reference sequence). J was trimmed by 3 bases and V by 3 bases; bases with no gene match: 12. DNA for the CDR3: TGTGCCAGCAGTTTTGGACTAGCGGCCCAGAAGGGGACAGATACGCAGTATTTT. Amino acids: CASSFGLAAQKGTDTQYF.

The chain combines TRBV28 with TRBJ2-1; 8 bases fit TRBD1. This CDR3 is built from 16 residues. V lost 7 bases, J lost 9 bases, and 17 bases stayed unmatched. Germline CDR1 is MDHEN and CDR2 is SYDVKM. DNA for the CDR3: TGTGCCAGCACTCCCCCCCAGGGGGCTCGGTATGTTGAGCAGTTCTTC. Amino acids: CASTPPQGARYVEQFF. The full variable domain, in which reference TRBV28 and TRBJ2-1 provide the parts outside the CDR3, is DVKVTQSSRYLVKRTGEKVFLECVQDMDHENMFWYRQDPGLGLRLIYFSYDVKMKEKGDIPEGYSVSREKKERFSLILESASTNQTSMYLCASTPPQGARYVEQFFGPGTRLTVL.

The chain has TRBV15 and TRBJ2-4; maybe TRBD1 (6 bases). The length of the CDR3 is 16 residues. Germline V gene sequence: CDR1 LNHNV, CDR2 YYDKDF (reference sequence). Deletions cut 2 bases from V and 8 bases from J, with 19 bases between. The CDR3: CATSRNRDPGRDIQYF. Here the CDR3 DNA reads TGTGCCACCAGCAGAAACAGGGACCCGGGCCGGGACATTCAGTACTTC.

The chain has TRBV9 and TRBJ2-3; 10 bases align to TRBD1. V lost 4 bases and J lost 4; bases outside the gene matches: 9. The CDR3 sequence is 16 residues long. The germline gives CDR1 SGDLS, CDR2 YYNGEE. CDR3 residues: CASSTRQGARSDTQYF. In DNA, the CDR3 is TGTGCCAGCAGCACCCGACAGGGGGCGCGATCAGATACGCAGTATTTT.

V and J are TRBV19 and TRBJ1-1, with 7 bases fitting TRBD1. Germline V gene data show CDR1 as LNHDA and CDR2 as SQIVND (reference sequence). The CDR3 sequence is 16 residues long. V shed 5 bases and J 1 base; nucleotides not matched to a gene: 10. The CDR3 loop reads CASSPNRQGRNTEAFF. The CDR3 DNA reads TGTGCCAGTAGTCCCAACCGACAGGGTAGGAACACTGAAGCTTTCTTT.

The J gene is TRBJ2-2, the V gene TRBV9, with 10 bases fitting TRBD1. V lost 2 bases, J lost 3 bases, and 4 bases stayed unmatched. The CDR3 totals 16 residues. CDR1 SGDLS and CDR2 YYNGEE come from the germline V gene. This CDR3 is CASSVLGTGDTGELFF. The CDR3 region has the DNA TGTGCCAGCAGCGTCCTCGGGACAGGGGACACCGGGGAGCTGTTTTTT.

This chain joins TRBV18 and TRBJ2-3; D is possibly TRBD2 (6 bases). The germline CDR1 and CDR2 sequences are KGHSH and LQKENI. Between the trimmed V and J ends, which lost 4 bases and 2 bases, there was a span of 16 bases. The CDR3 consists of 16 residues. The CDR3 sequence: CASSHVGGELTDTQYF. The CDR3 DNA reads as TGTGCCAGCTCACACGTAGGAGGGGAACTCACAGATACGCAGTATTTT.

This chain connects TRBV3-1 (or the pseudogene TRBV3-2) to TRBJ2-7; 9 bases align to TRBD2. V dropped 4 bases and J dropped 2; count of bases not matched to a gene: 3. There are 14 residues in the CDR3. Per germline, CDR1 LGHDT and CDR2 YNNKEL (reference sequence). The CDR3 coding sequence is TGTGCCAGCAGCCTGCGGGGGGGCCCCTACGAGCAGTACTTC. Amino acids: CASSLRGGPYEQYF.

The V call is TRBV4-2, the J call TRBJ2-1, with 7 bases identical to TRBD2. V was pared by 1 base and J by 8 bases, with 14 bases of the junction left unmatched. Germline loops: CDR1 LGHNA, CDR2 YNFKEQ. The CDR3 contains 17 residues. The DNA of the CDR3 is TGTGCCAGCAGCCAAGTGGGCCCTGCGGGGGTACAGGATGAGCAGTTCTTC. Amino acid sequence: CASSQVGPAGVQDEQFF.

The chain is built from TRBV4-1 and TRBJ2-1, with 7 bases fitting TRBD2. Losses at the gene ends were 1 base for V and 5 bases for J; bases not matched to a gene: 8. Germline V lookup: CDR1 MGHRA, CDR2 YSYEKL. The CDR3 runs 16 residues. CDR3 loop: CASSQVGGRKDNEQFF. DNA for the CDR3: TGCGCCAGCAGCCAAGTAGGCGGGAGAAAGGACAATGAGCAGTTCTTC.